A single TCR beta chain is shown here with its context. Its antigen remains unknown. Using immunoSEQ multiplex PCR, the repertoire was profiled, and TCRdb retains in-frame clones only, with some absent. The table has 15,000 to 19,000 clones, around 89% seen once; the top ten hold 2.9%. These data are taken from a study of T cell responses to AZD1222 COVID-19 vaccine. Broader study findings: Targeting of unmutated variant regions was reportedly seen in nearly half of spike-specific TCRs. All repertoire sampling was performed exclusively after the peak T cell response. Recipients of two AZD1222 doses showed rising Spike-specific TCR breadth and depth.

This clonotype originated in an adult who received the AZD1222 COVID-19 vaccine. The material sequenced was peripheral blood, taken 28 days after the second AZD1222 dose.

The CDR3 bases are TGTGCCAGCAGGATAAAACAAAAACTGTTTTTT. Translated: CASRIKQKLFF. The chain employs TRBV6-9 and TRBJ1-4; D remains ambiguous. Per germline, CDR1 MNHGY and CDR2 SVAAGI. Trimming removed 6 bases from V and 9 bases from J, with 8 bases in between. This CDR3 contains 11 residues.